Listed here is a single T cell receptor (beta chain). Its cognate antigen has yet to be identified. Base quality data are lacking; no much larger clone is found one base away. From the cysteine through the phenylalanine, the CDR3 covers 14 amino acids. The read is trimmed to its CDR3 DNA, 42 bases read in frame from base 1. Looking up the germline V gene yields CDR1 SGHDN and CDR2 FVKESK. Ends trimmed: V by 5 bases, J by 3 bases; bases unmatched to a gene: 3. TCRbeta CDR3 regions were amplified from genomic DNA using the immunoSEQ Assay, a bias-controlled multiplex PCR. Regarding the original processing steps: Within the assay, amplification of reference gene primers was used to estimate how many nucleated cells each sample contained. Sequence reads were collapsed and filtered to measure the absolute abundance of every unique TCRbeta CDR3 rearrangement. For each sample, productive Simpson clonality was calculated as the square root of Simpson's diversity index over productive rearrangements. TCRdb retrieved this table from immuneACCESS and kept in-frame rearrangements only. Not all clones are present; in checked studies, unresolved V genes account for under half, and no reason is known for the remainder. The V and J calls and clone size come from that table; D and trimming were worked out from the DNA. In all, the sample holds 110,000 or so clones, and 75% to 90% of those were seen once. About 4.5% of the sample lies in the top ten.

These data originate in a study of blood T cell repertoires in COVID-19 (dated by TCRdb to 2020 to 2021). Turning to the overall study: Samples covering the acute and convalescent phases of COVID-19 were provided by collaborators in the United States, Italy and Spain. The prospective study material was composed of cDNA or gDNA derived from T cells, B-cell-depleted T cells, or PBMCs. Deeply sampled blood TCRbeta repertoires from subjects exposed to, actively infected with, or recovered from COVID-19 were included in the dataset. A freely available public database, intended as a resource for researchers studying the immune response to SARS-CoV-2, is where the repertoires were released. The samples were drawn from the first 160 participants of the ongoing ImmuneRACE study and from 950 to 1,500 subjects provided by 6 global collaborators. The sample metadata nearly always contained a de-identified subject ID, COVID-19 status, age in years and sex. Where available, HLA class I and class II types were obtained from metadata supplied by the sample provider rather than from assay-based typing.

General conclusions and limits of the study: Clinical and demographic metadata were provided uncurated, with the amount varying by source and participant.

The collaborating institutions used their own protocols to collect whole blood in K2EDTA tubes. For TCRbeta analysis, collaborators shipped samples in one of three forms: frozen whole blood, isolated PBMCs, or DNA extracted from either of those sample types. Rearrangement joined TRBV14 to TRBJ2-7, and TRBD1 aligns with 11 junction nucleotides. The TCR comes from a woman aged 50 to 60 with acute or convalescent COVID-19. Sequenced: peripheral blood. The DNA sequence follows: TGTGCCAGCAGCTCCGGGACAGGGGGCTACGAGCAGTACTTC. Translated, this gives CASSSGTGGYEQYF.